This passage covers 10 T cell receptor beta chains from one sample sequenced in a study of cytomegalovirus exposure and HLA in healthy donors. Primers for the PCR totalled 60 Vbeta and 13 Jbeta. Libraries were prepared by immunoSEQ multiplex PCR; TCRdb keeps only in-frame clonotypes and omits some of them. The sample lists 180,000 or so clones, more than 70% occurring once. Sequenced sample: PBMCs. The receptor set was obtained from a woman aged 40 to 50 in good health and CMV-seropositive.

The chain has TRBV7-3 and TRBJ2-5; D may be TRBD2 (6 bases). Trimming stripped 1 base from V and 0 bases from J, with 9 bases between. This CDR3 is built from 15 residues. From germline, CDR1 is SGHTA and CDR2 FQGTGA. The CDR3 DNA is TGTGCCAGCAGCTTAAATGCGGGGCACCAAGAGACCCAGTACTTC. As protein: CASSLNAGHQETQYF.

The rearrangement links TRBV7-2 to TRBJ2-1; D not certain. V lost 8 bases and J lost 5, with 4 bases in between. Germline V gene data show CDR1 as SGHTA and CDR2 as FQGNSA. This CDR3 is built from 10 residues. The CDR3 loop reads CASGDNEQFF. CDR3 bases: TGTGCCAGCGGAGACAATGAGCAGTTCTTC.

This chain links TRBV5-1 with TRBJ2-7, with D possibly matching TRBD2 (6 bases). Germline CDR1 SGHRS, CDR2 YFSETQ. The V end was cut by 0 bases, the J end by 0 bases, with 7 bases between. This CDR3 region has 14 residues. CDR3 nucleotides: TGCGCCAGCAGCTTGGAACTAGCCTCCTACGAGCAGTACTTC. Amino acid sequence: CASSLELASYEQYF.

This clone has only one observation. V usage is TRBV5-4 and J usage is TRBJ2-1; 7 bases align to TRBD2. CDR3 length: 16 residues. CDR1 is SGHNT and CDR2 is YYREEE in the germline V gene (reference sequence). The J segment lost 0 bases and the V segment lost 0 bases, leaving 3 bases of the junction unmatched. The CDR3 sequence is CASSLGGGSSYNEQFF. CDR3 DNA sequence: TGTGCCAGCAGCTTGGGGGGGGGAAGCTCCTACAATGAGCAGTTCTTC.

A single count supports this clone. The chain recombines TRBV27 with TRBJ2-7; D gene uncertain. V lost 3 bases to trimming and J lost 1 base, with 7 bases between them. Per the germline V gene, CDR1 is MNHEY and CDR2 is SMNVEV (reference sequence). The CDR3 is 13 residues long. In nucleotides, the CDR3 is TGTGCCAGCAGTTTCTTAAAATCCTACGAGCAGTACTTC. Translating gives CASSFLKSYEQYF.

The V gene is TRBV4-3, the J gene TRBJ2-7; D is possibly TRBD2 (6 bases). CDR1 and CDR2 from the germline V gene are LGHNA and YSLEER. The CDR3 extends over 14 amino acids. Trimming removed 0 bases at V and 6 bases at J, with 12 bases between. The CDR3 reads CASSQDRREREQYF. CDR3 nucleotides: TGCGCCAGCAGCCAAGACAGGAGGGAACGCGAGCAGTACTTC.

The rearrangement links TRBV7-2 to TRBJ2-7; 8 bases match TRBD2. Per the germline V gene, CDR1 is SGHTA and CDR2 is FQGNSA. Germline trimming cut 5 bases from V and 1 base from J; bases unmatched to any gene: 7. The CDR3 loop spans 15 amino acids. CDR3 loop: CASSTSGRASYEQYF. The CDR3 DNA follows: TGTGCCAGCAGCACAAGCGGGAGAGCTTCCTACGAGCAGTACTTC. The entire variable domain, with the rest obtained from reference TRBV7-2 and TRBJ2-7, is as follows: GAGVSQSPSNKVTEKGKDVELRCDPISGHTALYWYRQSLGQGLEFLIYFQGNSAPDKSGLPSDRFSAERTGGSVSTLTIQRTQQEDSAVYLCASSTSGRASYEQYFGPGTRLTVT.

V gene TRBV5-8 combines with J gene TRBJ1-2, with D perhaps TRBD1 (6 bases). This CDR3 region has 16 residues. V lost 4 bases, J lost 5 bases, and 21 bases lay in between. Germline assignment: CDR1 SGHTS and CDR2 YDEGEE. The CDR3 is CASSSTTGQKIYGYTF. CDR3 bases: TGTGCCAGCAGCAGCACAACTGGACAGAAGATTTATGGCTACACCTTC.

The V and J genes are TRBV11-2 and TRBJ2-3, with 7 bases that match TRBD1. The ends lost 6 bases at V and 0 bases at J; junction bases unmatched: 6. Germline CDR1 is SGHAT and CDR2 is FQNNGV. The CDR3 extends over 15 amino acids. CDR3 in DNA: TGTGCCAGCAGACGAGGGACAGCTAGCACAGATACGCAGTATTTT. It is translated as CASRRGTASTDTQYF.

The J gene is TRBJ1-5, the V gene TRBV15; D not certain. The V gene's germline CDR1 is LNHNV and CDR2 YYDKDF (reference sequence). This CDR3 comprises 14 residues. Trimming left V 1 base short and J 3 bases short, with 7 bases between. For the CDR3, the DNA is TGTGCCACCAGCAGAGGTCAGAACAATCAGCCCCAGCATTTT. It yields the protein CATSRGQNNQPQHF.